This T cell receptor (beta chain) was sequenced for a study of blood T cell repertoires in COVID-19. The overall study: The United States, Italy and Spain were the sources of the acute and convalescent COVID-19 samples. T cells, B-cell-depleted T cells, or PBMCs provided the cDNA or gDNA that served as material.

The germline CDR1 and CDR2 sequences are MGHRA and YSYEKL. The V end was cut by 1 base, the J end by 8 bases, with 20 bases between. CDR3 length: 17 residues. In the source study's methods: The assay estimated nucleated cells by amplifying reference gene primers. The method was immunoSEQ multiplex PCR; TCRdb's version includes in-frame clones alone and lacks a portion of them. That table is the source of V, J and clone size, and D and trimming were worked out from the DNA. The sample holds about 160,000 clones, about 90% seen once. The origin of this receptor is a woman aged 65 to 85 with acute or convalescent COVID-19. The sample consisted of peripheral blood. The rearrangement joins TRBV4-1 to TRBJ1-4, with D perhaps matching TRBD1 (5 bases). The CDR3 DNA is TGCGCCAGCAGCCAAGGTTCCTCTTTGGGGCATAGGGAAAAACTGTTTTTT. Its translation: CASSQGSSLGHREKLFF.